The 14 T cell receptor beta chains below all came from one sample that was sequenced in a study of T cells in Graves' hyperthyroidism and ophthalmopathy. Template material for amplifying TCR beta CDR3 regions consisted of RNA transcripts. The HTBI primer set served for first-round RT-PCR of the TCR CDR3. Each CDR3 protein is one row after TCRdb ran MiXCR on the multiplex PCR reads. The sample carries about 640,000 distinct CDR3 sequences, roughly 20% recorded once. The sequenced sample was blood. Receptors were obtained from a man younger than 45 with Graves' ophthalmopathy.

This clonotype was detected many times. The rearrangement uses TRBV7-3 and TRBJ2-1; 10 positions match TRBD2. Germline CDR1 and CDR2: SGHTA and FQGTGA. The CDR3 spans 15 residues. V was pared by 5 bases and J by 7 bases, with 8 bases of the junction left unmatched. The CDR3 nucleotides are TGTGCCAGCAGCCCCCGTGCTAGCGGGAGAAATGAGCAGTTCTTC. It is translated as CASSPRASGRNEQFF.

The sample holds a few counts of this clonotype. The CDR3 here is CASSQTVSSYEQYF. In DNA form, the CDR3 reads TGTGCCAGCAGCCAGACAGTCTCCTCCTACGAGCAGTACTTC. The chain is built from TRBV3-1 and TRBJ2-7; possibly TRBD1 for D (5 bases). V lost 3 bases to trimming and J lost 0 bases, with 9 bases between them. This CDR3 comprises 14 residues. Germline V gene sequence: CDR1 LGHDT, CDR2 YNNKEL (reference sequence).

This clonotype was observed many times. The chain is built from TRBV20-1 and TRBJ2-7, with a tentative D call TRBD1 (7 bases). Germline-derived CDR1 and CDR2 are DFQATT and SNEGSKA (reference sequence). The V and J ends lost 2 bases and 5 bases respectively, with 16 bases between them. This CDR3 comprises 14 residues. CDR3 loop: CSARRGDSGNEQYF. The CDR3 DNA reads as TGCAGTGCTAGAAGGGGGGACAGCGGTAACGAGCAGTACTTC.

This clonotype was observed a single time. V gene TRBV28 combines with J gene TRBJ1-1; TRBD1 matches 11 bases. Germline V gene sequence: CDR1 MDHEN, CDR2 SYDVKM. This CDR3 has 16 amino acids. The ends lost 1 base at V and 6 bases at J; junction bases unmatched: 7. CDR3 sequence reads: CASSLLVGQGAPEAFF. CDR3 coding DNA: TGTGCCAGCAGTTTATTAGTTGGACAGGGGGCACCTGAAGCTTTCTTT.

This clonotype was picked up many times. The J gene is TRBJ2-7, the V gene TRBV12-3 or TRBV12-4, with D possibly TRBD2 on 6 matching bases. Trimming took off 2 bases at V and 7 bases at J, with 18 bases between the two ends. This CDR3 has 15 amino acids. CDR3 nucleotide sequence: TGTGCCAGCAGTTTACGGGACTTCTCCCTTAAAGAGCAGTACTTC. This codes for CASSLRDFSLKEQYF.

This clonotype was observed a few times. The chain is built from TRBV7-2 and TRBJ2-2, with 7 positions matching TRBD1. Germline values: CDR1 SGHTA, CDR2 FQGNSA. This CDR3 region has 15 residues. V lost 6 bases, J lost 5 bases, and 9 bases stayed unmatched. The CDR3 nucleotides are TGTGCCAGCAGGTCCCGACAGGGTTTGACCGGGGAGCTGTTTTTT. Encoded protein: CASRSRQGLTGELFF.

This clonotype occurred once. The chain joins TRBV6-1 to TRBJ2-3; no reliable D call. With 5 bases removed from V and 2 bases from J, the gap between germline ends came to 8 bases. This CDR3 region has 13 residues. Germline V gene sequence: CDR1 MNHNS, CDR2 SASEGT. As DNA, the CDR3 is TGTGCCAGCAGTCGAAGCTCCACAGATACGCAGTATTTT. The encoded protein is CASSRSSTDTQYF.

The chain combines TRBV6-1 with TRBJ2-2; no definite D call. Germline V CDR1 and CDR2: MNHNS, SASEGT. V lost 7 bases to trimming and J lost 6 bases, with 6 bases between them. The CDR3 has 11 residues. The CDR3 loop reads CASNTAGELFF. For the CDR3, the DNA is TGTGCCAGCAACACAGCCGGGGAGCTGTTTTTT.

This clonotype was seen more than once but under ten times. V usage is TRBV4-1 and J usage is TRBJ2-4; 9 nucleotides agree with TRBD1. Germline V gene sequence: CDR1 MGHRA, CDR2 YSYEKL. J gave up 1 base and V 1 base, and 8 bases lay outside the gene matches. This CDR3 region has 18 residues. CDR3 DNA: TGCGCCAGCAGCCAAGTAGGGACAGGGACTGGGGCCAAAAACATTCAGTACTTC. Protein sequence: CASSQVGTGTGAKNIQYF.

This clonotype was detected ten times or more. The V gene is TRBV28, the J gene TRBJ2-3; D perhaps matches TRBD2 (6 bases). CDR3 length: 15 residues. Germline CDR1 reads MDHEN; CDR2 reads SYDVKM. With 7 bases removed from V and 0 bases from J, the gap between germline ends came to 14 bases. For the CDR3, the DNA is TGTGCCAGCACCACCGGGGAGGCAAGCACAGATACGCAGTATTTT. Protein: CASTTGEASTDTQYF.

The gene calls are TRBV29-1 and TRBJ2-3, with D uncertain. Germline CDR1 SQVTM, CDR2 ANQGSEA. V lost 4 bases and J lost 4, with 12 bases in between. The CDR3 runs to 13 residues. For the CDR3, the DNA is TGCAGCGTTGTGAAGCGATTCGCAGATACGCAGTATTTT. Encoded protein: CSVVKRFADTQYF.

This clonotype was seen a handful of times. This chain joins TRBV20-1 and TRBJ2-5, with D unclear. The CDR3 loop spans 13 amino acids. Per the germline V gene, CDR1 is DFQATT and CDR2 is SNEGSKA (reference sequence). V was clipped by 0 bases and J by 3 bases, with 8 bases between them. The CDR3 coding sequence is TGCAGTGCTAGAGAAGTTTGGGAAGAGACCCAGTACTTC. It codes for CSAREVWEETQYF.

This clonotype appeared a few times. The rearrangement joins TRBV7-8 to TRBJ2-5; D might be TRBD2 (6 bases). The CDR3 has 17 residues. V was shortened by 6 bases and J by 1 base, with 21 bases between the two germline ends. In germline, CDR1 is SGHVS, CDR2 FQNEAQ. CDR3 residues: CASSPGRAGWIQETQYF. In DNA form, the CDR3 reads TGTGCCAGCAGTCCTGGGCGGGCGGGATGGATCCAAGAGACCCAGTACTTC. Full variable domain (remainder filled in from reference TRBV7-8 and TRBJ2-5): GAGVSQSPRYKVAKRGQDVALRCDPISGHVSLFWYQQALGQGPEFLTYFQNEAQLDKSGLPSDRFFAERPEGSVSTLKIQRTQQEDSAVYLCASSPGRAGWIQETQYFGPGTRLLVL.

V and J are TRBV18 and TRBJ2-7, with 9 bases identical to TRBD1. Looked up from germline, CDR1 is KGHSH and CDR2 is LQKENI. The CDR3 spans 14 residues. Losses at the gene ends were 2 bases for V and 5 bases for J; bases not matched to a gene: 4. CDR3 nucleotides: TGTGCCAGCTCACCAGGGGACAGGGTCCACGAGCAGTACTTC. It yields the protein CASSPGDRVHEQYF. Drawing the rest from reference TRBV18 and TRBJ2-7, the complete variable domain is NAGVMQNPRHLVRRRGQEARLRCSPMKGHSHVYWYRQLPEEGLKFMVYLQKENIIDESGMPKERFSAEFPKEGPSILRIQQVVRGDSAAYFCASSPGDRVHEQYFGPGTRLTVT.